This is a list of T cell receptor beta chains from one sample in a study of blood T cell repertoires in COVID-19. Using immunoSEQ multiplex PCR, the repertoire was profiled, and TCRdb retains in-frame clones only, with some absent. The sample has approximately 26,000 clones, 82% seen once. Sequencing used peripheral blood. Receptors originate from a man older than 75 with active or convalescent COVID-19. Each CDR3 is given with its conserved first and last residue. The order of the fields is D gene, clone size, V gene, J gene, CDR3 protein, CDR3 DNA. The D gene is left open where the match is weak. Only part of the rows carry a size: once, few, many, or a class if the clone is expanded.

>TRBD1|few|TRBV3-1/TRBV3-2|TRBJ1-2
CASTDRADGGYTF
TGTGCCAGCACCGACAGGGCCGACGGTGGCTACACCTTC
>.|.|TRBV19|TRBJ2-1
CASSAPARFNEQFF
TGTGCCAGTAGTGCGCCGGCGAGGTTCAATGAGCAGTTCTTC
>.|.|TRBV3-1/TRBV3-2|TRBJ1-5
CASSRGPNQPQHF
TGTGCCAGCAGCAGGGGTCCTAATCAGCCCCAGCATTTT
>TRBD1|once|TRBV25-1|TRBJ1-3
CASSETTGAGNTIYF
TGTGCCAGCAGTGAGACGACAGGGGCTGGAAACACCATATATTTT
>.|.|TRBV28|TRBJ2-1
CASSLGGRANEQFF
TGTGCCAGCAGTTTAGGGGGGAGAGCGAATGAGCAGTTCTTC
>.|once|TRBV11-2|TRBJ2-1
CASSPGFNNEQFF
TGTGCCAGCAGCCCGGGATTTAACAATGAGCAGTTCTTC
>.|.|TRBV3-1/TRBV3-2|TRBJ2-1
CASSLRRGEQFF
TGTGCCAGCAGCCTCCGCCGCGGAGAGCAGTTCTTC
>TRBD1|.|TRBV5-1|TRBJ2-7
CASSETGGTYEQYF
TGCGCCAGCAGCGAGACAGGGGGTACCTACGAGCAGTACTTC
>TRBD1|.|TRBV19|TRBJ2-7
CASSIVPGGTPYEQYF
TGTGCCAGTAGTATAGTGCCAGGGGGCACCCCCTACGAGCAGTACTTC
>.|.|TRBV28|TRBJ2-7
CAVGAALLTYEQYF
TGTGCAGTGGGGGCAGCCCTCCTCACCTACGAGCAGTACTTC
>.|.|TRBV10-3|TRBJ2-3
CAALGALTDTQYF
TGTGCGGCCCTAGGAGCCCTAACAGATACGCAGTATTTT
>.|.|TRBV6-5|TRBJ2-7
CATGQFSYEQYF
TGTGCCACCGGACAGTTCTCCTACGAGCAGTACTTC
>TRBD2|.|TRBV2|TRBJ2-2
CASKATSGANTGELFF
TGTGCCAGCAAGGCGACTAGCGGCGCGAACACCGGGGAGCTGTTTTTT
>.|.|TRBV6-5|TRBJ2-6
CASRSTGANVLTF
TGTGCCAGCAGGTCAACTGGGGCCAACGTCCTGACTTTC
>.|.|TRBV6-4|TRBJ1-5
CASSANTGQPQHF
TGTGCCAGCAGTGCGAATACAGGTCAGCCCCAGCATTTT
>TRBD1|.|TRBV19|TRBJ1-4
CASSMVRTGGELFF
TGTGCCAGTAGTATGGTGCGGACAGGCGGTGAACTGTTTTTT
>.|.|TRBV28|TRBJ2-7
CASSFSLAGLSYEQYF
TGTGCCAGCAGTTTTAGCCTCGCGGGTCTCTCCTACGAGCAGTACTTC
>.|.|TRBV7-2|TRBJ2-7
CASSFGGYYEQYF
TGTGCCAGCAGCTTCGGCGGATACTACGAGCAGTACTTC
>TRBD2|.|TRBV5-4|TRBJ2-2
CASSLGASGGNTGELFF
TGTGCCAGCAGCTTGGGGGCTAGCGGAGGCAACACCGGGGAGCTGTTTTTT
>TRBD1|.|TRBV2|TRBJ1-3
CASRSGQGGSGNTIYF
TGTGCCAGCAGGTCGGGACAGGGGGGTTCTGGAAACACCATATATTTT
>.|.|TRBV15|TRBJ1-5
CATSRDWRQPQHF
TGTGCCACCAGCAGAGATTGGAGACAGCCCCAGCATTTT
>.|.|TRBV7-9|TRBJ1-2
CASSHLNSYNYGYTF
TGTGCCAGCAGCCACTTGAACAGCTATAACTATGGCTACACCTTC
>.|.|TRBV7-9|TRBJ2-5
CASSPDSRETQYF
TGTGCCAGCAGCCCCGACAGTCGAGAGACCCAGTACTTC
>.|.|TRBV27|TRBJ2-5
CASSPRQSWETQYF
TGTGCCAGCAGTCCACGACAGAGTTGGGAGACCCAGTACTTC
>.|.|TRBV10-3|TRBJ1-2
CAISGVGQDYGYTF
TGTGCCATCAGTGGAGTGGGGCAGGACTATGGCTACACCTTC
>TRBD2|.|TRBV2|TRBJ2-1
CASRSAGDHYRNEQFF
TGTGCCAGCAGGTCAGCGGGGGATCACTATAGGAATGAGCAGTTCTTC
>.|.|TRBV7-8|TRBJ2-5
CASSLARNWGRPETQYF
TGTGCCAGCAGCTTAGCGCGTAATTGGGGGCGCCCGGAGACCCAGTACTTC
>TRBD2|once|TRBV6-5|TRBJ2-7
CASNRDYHEQYF
TGTGCCAGCAACCGGGACTACCACGAGCAGTACTTC
>TRBD1|.|TRBV27|TRBJ1-6
CASSLRTGRNSPLHF
TGTGCCAGCAGCCTACGGACAGGGAGGAATTCACCCCTCCACTTT
>.|few|TRBV6-1|TRBJ1-3
CASSEALPGGNTIYF
TGTGCCAGCAGTGAAGCTTTGCCAGGAGGAAACACCATATATTTT
>TRBD1|.|TRBV19|TRBJ1-3
CASDRGFGNTIYF
TGTGCCAGTGACAGGGGCTTTGGAAACACCATATATTTT
>TRBD1|.|TRBV11-2|TRBJ2-7
CASSFTDRGHEQYF
TGTGCCAGCAGCTTTACGGACAGGGGCCACGAGCAGTACTTC
>TRBD2|.|TRBV5-1|TRBJ2-5
CASSLDGSGSGETQYF
TGCGCCAGCAGCTTGGATGGTAGCGGGAGTGGAGAGACCCAGTACTTC
>.|.|TRBV15|TRBJ1-6
CATSPGPLQEARSPLHF
TGTGCCACCAGCCCCGGCCCCCTACAGGAAGCTAGATCACCCCTCCACTTT
>TRBD2|few|TRBV28|TRBJ2-7
CASRILAGVHEQYF
TGTGCCAGCAGGATACTAGCGGGAGTCCACGAGCAGTACTTC
>TRBD1|once|TRBV25-1|TRBJ1-2
CASNSGGFGYTF
TGTGCCAGCAACTCAGGGGGCTTTGGCTACACCTTC
>TRBD1|few|TRBV19|TRBJ2-3
CASTGTGASTDTQYF
TGTGCCAGTACGGGGACAGGGGCTAGCACAGATACGCAGTATTTT
>.|.|TRBV6-5|TRBJ1-5
CASSQGRNQPQHF
TGTGCCAGCAGCCAGGGGCGAAATCAGCCCCAGCATTTT
>.|.|TRBV7-6|TRBJ2-5
CASSLVMGGETQYF
TGTGCCAGCAGCTTAGTAATGGGAGGAGAGACCCAGTACTTC
>TRBD1|.|TRBV6-5|TRBJ2-5
CASINRGRETQYF
TGTGCCAGCATTAACAGGGGGCGAGAGACCCAGTACTTC
>.|.|TRBV2|TRBJ1-4
CASKEVSTNEKLFF
TGTGCCAGCAAAGAGGTGTCAACTAATGAAAAACTGTTTTTT
>TRBD1|.|TRBV7-9|TRBJ2-2
CASTPTGVDTGELFF
TGTGCCAGCACGCCTACAGGGGTTGACACCGGGGAGCTGTTTTTT
>TRBD2|.|TRBV28|TRBJ2-3
CASSLAGSTDTQYF
TGTGCCAGCAGTCTAGCGGGAAGCACAGATACGCAGTATTTT
>.|.|TRBV18|TRBJ1-2
CASRPHARDYGYTF
TGTGCCAGCCGCCCCCATGCGAGGGACTATGGCTACACCTTC
>TRBD2|.|TRBV12-3/TRBV12-4|TRBJ2-1
CASSPTAGTGQFF
TGTGCCAGCAGTCCGACAGCGGGAACGGGGCAGTTCTTC
>TRBD2|.|TRBV13|TRBJ2-3
CASSTRLAGAGDTQYF
TGTGCCAGCAGCACCCGACTAGCGGGGGCCGGGGATACGCAGTATTTT
>TRBD1|once|TRBV11-1|TRBJ2-7
CASSPGTGNGEQYF
TGTGCCAGCAGCCCCGGGACAGGAAACGGCGAGCAGTACTTC
>.|.|TRBV4-1|TRBJ1-5
CASSQVLLGSNQPQHF
TGCGCCAGCAGCCAAGTCCTCCTTGGCAGCAATCAGCCCCAGCATTTT
>.|once|TRBV7-9|TRBJ2-1
CASSFPTGGNSYNEQFF
TGTGCCAGCAGCTTTCCGACTGGCGGAAACTCCTACAATGAGCAGTTCTTC
>.|few|TRBV11-3|TRBJ1-4
CASSLGTTPGKLFF
TGTGCCAGCAGCTTAGGGACTACCCCTGGAAAACTGTTTTTT
>.|.|TRBV7-2|TRBJ2-2
CASSLDPSAGELFF
TGTGCCAGCAGCTTAGACCCCTCAGCGGGGGAGCTGTTTTTT
>.|.|TRBV25-1|TRBJ1-1
CASSARVNTEAFF
TGTGCCAGCAGTGCGAGGGTGAACACTGAAGCTTTCTTT
>TRBD1|.|TRBV2|TRBJ2-7
CASGGQRYEQYF
TGTGCCAGCGGGGGACAGCGCTACGAGCAGTACTTC
>TRBD1|.|TRBV5-4|TRBJ1-1
CASSLRDRRYTEAFF
TGTGCCAGCAGCTTGCGGGACAGAAGGTACACTGAAGCTTTCTTT
>.|few|TRBV12-3/TRBV12-4|TRBJ1-6
CASSANGSPLHF
TGTGCCAGCAGCGCGAATGGTTCACCCCTCCACTTT